This TCR beta chain is drawn from a study of long-term antiretroviral therapy in people with HIV. The study, taken as a whole, reports: The study found narrower CDR3 length ranges in HIV repertoires than in controls.

The CDR3 totals 15 residues. CDR1 and CDR2 from the germline V gene are MNHEY and SMNVEV (reference sequence). Trimming cost V 6 bases and J 7 bases, with 16 bases left between them. Participants who had HIV were, without exception, treated in the United States. Investigators performed immunoSEQ version v3.0 at survey level. Each sample had sequencing targeting about 40,000-50,000 T-cell genomes. The repertoire was sequenced with immunoSEQ multiplex PCR; TCRdb's copy has only in-frame clones and lacks some. The table has 30,000 to 50,000 clones, around 85% seen once; the top ten hold approximately 5.3%. About this clone itself: Its antigen is still unknown.

The starting material was unsorted PBMCs, obtained 3.1 years after starting antiretroviral therapy. The chain combines TRBV27 with TRBJ1-6; D is perhaps TRBD1 (5 bases). This clonotype was obtained from a woman aged 50 to 60 with HIV. The CDR3 region has the DNA TGTGCCAGCAGAAAGGGGTACTCAACGAATTCACCCCTCCACTTT. Its protein is CASRKGYSTNSPLHF.